The rows below give T cell receptor beta chains drawn from one sample of a study of cytomegalovirus exposure and HLA in healthy donors. Method: immunoSEQ multiplex PCR; TCRdb's copy keeps in-frame clones and lacks some. The table lists 160,000 or so clones, about 65% of them singletons, with 2.8% in the top ten. The material sequenced was PBMCs. These receptor sequences come from a woman aged 25 to 39 in good health and CMV-seronegative. The CDR3 runs from the conserved cysteine through the conserved F or W. D genes are given only for firm matches.

TRBD2 | TRBJ2-1 | TRBV29-1 | TGCAGCGTCCGACTAGCGAGGTACAATGAGCAGTTCTTC | CSVRLARYNEQFF
TRBD2 | TRBJ2-2 | TRBV12-5 | TGTGCTAGTGGTCGGGGGAGGGCCGGGGGCACCGGGGAGCTGTTTTTT | CASGRGRAGGTGELFF
- | TRBJ2-1 | TRBV13 | TGTGCCAGCAGCTTAGGCGGTCTCATCTCCTACAATGAGCAGTTCTTC | CASSLGGLISYNEQFF
TRBD2 | TRBJ2-1 | TRBV7-3 | TGTGCCAGCAGCTTCAAGCGGGGGGGCAATGAGCAGTTCTTC | CASSFKRGGNEQFF
TRBD1 | TRBJ2-2 | TRBV11-2 | TGTGCCAGCAGCTTGATTAGGGGGCGGGTCGGGGAGCTGTTTTTT | CASSLIRGRVGELFF
TRBD2 | TRBJ2-3 | TRBV19 | TGTGCCAGTAGTGAACCTAGCGGGAGTCGGGCAGATACGCAGTATTTT | CASSEPSGSRADTQYF
- | TRBJ2-6 | TRBV5-4 | TGTGCCAGCAGCTTCGGGCAGGGGAGTGCTGGGGCCAACGTCCTGACTTTC | CASSFGQGSAGANVLTF
- | TRBJ1-6 | TRBV28 | TGTGCCAGCAGTAGGGGGAAGGGGAATAATTCACCCCTCCACTTT | CASSRGKGNNSPLHF
TRBD1 | TRBJ1-5 | TRBV4-1 | TGCGCCAGCAGCGACCGACAGGGGAGGAGGCCCCAGCATTTT | CASSDRQGRRPQHF
- | TRBJ2-1 | TRBV27 | TGTGCCAGCGGGCCTCGATACAATGAGCAGTTCTTC | CASGPRYNEQFF
TRBD1 | TRBJ2-7 | TRBV5-4 | TGTGCCAGCAGCCGACCCCGACAGGGGGTATCCTACGAGCAGTACTTC | CASSRPRQGVSYEQYF